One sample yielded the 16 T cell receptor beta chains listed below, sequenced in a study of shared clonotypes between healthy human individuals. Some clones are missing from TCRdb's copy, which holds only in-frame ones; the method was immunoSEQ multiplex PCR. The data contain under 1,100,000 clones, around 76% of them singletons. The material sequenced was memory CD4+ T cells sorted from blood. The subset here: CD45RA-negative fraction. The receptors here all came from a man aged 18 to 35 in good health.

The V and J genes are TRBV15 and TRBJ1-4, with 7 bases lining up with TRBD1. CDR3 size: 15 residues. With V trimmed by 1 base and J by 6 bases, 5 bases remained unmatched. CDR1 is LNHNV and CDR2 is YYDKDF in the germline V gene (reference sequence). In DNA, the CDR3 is TGTGCCACCAGCAGAGCGGGACAGTCAGATGAAAAACTGTTTTTT. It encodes CATSRAGQSDEKLFF.

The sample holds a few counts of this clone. In DNA, the CDR3 is TGTGCCAGCAGAGGAGTTGGAAACACCATATATTTT. Translation gives CASRGVGNTIYF. This chain connects TRBV5-6 to TRBJ1-3; no clear D gene. CDR3 length: 12 amino acids. CDR1 SGHDT and CDR2 YYEEEE come from the germline V gene. V was pared by 5 bases and J by 3 bases, with 6 bases between.

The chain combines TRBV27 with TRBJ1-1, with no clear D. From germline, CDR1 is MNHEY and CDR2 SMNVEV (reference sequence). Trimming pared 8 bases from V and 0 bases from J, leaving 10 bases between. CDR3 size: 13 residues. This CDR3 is CASYHRVNTEAFF. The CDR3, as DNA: TGTGCCAGCTACCACAGAGTGAACACTGAAGCTTTCTTT.

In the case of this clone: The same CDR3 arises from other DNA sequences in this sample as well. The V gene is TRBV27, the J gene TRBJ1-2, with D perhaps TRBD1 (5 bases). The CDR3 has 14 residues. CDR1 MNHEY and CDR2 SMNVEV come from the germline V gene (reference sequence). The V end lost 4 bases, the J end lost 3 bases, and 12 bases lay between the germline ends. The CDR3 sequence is CASSSSGGDYGYTF. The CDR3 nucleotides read TGTGCCAGCAGTTCGTCGGGGGGGGACTATGGCTACACCTTC.

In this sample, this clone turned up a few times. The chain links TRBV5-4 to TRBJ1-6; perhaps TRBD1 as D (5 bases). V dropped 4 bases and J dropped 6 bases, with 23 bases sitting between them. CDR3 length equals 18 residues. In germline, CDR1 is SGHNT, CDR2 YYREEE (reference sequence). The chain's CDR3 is CASSGTPGIGRGNSPLHF. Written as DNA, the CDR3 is TGTGCCAGCAGCGGAACTCCCGGGATCGGGAGGGGTAATTCACCCCTCCACTTT.

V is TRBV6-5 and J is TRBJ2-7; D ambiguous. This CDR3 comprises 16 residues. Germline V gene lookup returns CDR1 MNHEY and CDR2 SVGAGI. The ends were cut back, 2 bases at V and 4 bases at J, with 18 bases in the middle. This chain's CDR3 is CASSYQSDLGPYEQYF. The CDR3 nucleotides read TGTGCCAGCAGTTACCAGTCGGACCTGGGCCCATACGAGCAGTACTTC.

For the CDR3, the DNA is TGTGCCAGCAACAGCGCCCAGTCACCCCTCCACTTT. Translating it yields CASNSAQSPLHF. V usage is TRBV27 and J usage is TRBJ1-6; D is unresolved. This CDR3 spans 12 amino acids. The V end was cut by 7 bases, the J end by 10 bases, with 11 bases between. Germline V gene lookup returns CDR1 MNHEY and CDR2 SMNVEV (reference sequence).

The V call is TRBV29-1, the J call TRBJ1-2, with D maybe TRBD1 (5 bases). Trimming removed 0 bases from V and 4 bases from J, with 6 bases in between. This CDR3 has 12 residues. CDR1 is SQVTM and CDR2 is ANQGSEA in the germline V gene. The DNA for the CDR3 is TGCAGCGTTGAAGAGCAGGGCTATGGCTACACCTTC. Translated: CSVEEQGYGYTF.

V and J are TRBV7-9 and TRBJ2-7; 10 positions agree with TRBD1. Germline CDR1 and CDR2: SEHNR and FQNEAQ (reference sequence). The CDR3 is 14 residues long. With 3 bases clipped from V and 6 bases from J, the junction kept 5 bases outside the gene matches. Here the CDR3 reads CASSLSGTGVEQYF. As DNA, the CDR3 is TGTGCCAGCAGCTTGTCCGGGACAGGGGTCGAGCAGTACTTC.

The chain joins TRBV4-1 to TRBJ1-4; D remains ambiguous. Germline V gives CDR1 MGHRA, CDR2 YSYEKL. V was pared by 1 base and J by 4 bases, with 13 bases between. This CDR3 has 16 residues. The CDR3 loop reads CASSQGPSPLNEKLFF. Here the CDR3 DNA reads TGCGCCAGCAGCCAAGGGCCTTCTCCCCTTAATGAAAAACTGTTTTTT.

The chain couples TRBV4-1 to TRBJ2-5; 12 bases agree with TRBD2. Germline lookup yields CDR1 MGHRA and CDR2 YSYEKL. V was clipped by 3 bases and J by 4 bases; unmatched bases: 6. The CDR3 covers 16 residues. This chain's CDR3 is CASSHPSGGGRETQYF. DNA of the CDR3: TGCGCCAGCAGCCACCCTAGCGGGGGGGGCCGAGAGACCCAGTACTTC.

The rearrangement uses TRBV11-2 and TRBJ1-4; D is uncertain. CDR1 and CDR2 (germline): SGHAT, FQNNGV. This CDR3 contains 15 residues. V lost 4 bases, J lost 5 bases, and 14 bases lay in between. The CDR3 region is CASSSSNGPNEKLFF. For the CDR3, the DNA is TGTGCCAGCAGCTCCAGCAACGGTCCCAATGAAAAACTGTTTTTT.

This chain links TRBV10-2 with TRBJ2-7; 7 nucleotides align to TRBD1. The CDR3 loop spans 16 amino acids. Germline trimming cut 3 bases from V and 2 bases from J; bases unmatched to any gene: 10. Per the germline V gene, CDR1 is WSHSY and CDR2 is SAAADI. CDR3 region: CASSDPGTAAPYEQYF. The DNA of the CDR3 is TGCGCCAGCAGTGATCCCGGGACAGCAGCCCCCTACGAGCAGTACTTC.

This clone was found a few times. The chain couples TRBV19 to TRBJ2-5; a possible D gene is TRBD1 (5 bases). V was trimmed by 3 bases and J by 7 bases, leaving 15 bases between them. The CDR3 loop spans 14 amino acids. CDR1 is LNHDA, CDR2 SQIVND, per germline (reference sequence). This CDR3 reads CASSMNGARGTQYF. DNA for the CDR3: TGTGCCAGTAGTATGAATGGGGCCCGAGGGACCCAGTACTTC.

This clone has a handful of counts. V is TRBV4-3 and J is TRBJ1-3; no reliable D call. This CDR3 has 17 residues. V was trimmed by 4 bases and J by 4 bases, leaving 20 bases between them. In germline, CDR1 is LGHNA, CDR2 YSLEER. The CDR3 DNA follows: TGCGCCAGCAGCCCGTCCGCGGGTCAGGTTGACGGAAACACCATATATTTT. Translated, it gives CASSPSAGQVDGNTIYF.

CDR3 sequence: CASSLSGGLAIGRETQYF. The CDR3 region has the DNA TGTGCCAGCAGCTTAAGCGGGGGACTAGCGATAGGTCGAGAGACCCAGTACTTC. The rearrangement joins TRBV7-3 to TRBJ2-5; TRBD2 aligns across 10 bases. The CDR3 contains 18 residues. V lost 1 base, J lost 4 bases, and 12 bases stayed unmatched. Germline CDR1 SGHTA, CDR2 FQGTGA.